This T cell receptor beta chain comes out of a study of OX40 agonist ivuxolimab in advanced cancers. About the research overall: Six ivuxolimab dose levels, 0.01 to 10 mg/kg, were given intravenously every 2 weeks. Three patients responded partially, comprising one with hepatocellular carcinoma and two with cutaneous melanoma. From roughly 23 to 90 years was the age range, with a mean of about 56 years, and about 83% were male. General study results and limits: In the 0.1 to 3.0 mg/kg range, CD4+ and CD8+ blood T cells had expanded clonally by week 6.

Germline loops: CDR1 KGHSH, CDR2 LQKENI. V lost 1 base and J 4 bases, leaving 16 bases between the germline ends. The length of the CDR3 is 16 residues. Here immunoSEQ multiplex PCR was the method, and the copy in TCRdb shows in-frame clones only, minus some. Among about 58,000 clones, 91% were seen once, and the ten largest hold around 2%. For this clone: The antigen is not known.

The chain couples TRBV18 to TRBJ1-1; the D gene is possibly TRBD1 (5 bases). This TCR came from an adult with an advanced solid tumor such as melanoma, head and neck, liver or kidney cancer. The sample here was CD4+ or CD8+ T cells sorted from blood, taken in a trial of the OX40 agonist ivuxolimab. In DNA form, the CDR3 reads TGTGCCAGCTCACCACAAAGCGGGGGTAGCGGCACTGAAGCTTTCTTT. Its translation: CASSPQSGGSGTEAFF.